This entry features one T cell receptor beta chain sequence. Each PCR received spiked synthetic TCR analog templates. Method: immunoSEQ multiplex PCR; TCRdb's copy keeps in-frame clones and lacks some. The sample shows nearly 50,000 clones, under 85% of them seen only once. These data come from a study of PD-L1 blockade in urothelial cancer. Study-level information: Males with bladder-origin urothelial cancer made up about 85% of the roughly 30 patients. Blood-derived samples held a median around 130,000 T cells.

The time point here: peripheral blood 6 weeks after treatment start. For each patient, 1 to 8 samples were obtained, pretreatment and on-treatment. The V gene's germline CDR1 is SGHAT and CDR2 FQNNGV. V dropped 5 bases and J dropped 4; count of bases not matched to a gene: 5. This CDR3 is built from 14 residues. Source: PBMCs, taken around atezolizumab (anti-PD-L1) treatment. The chain joins TRBV11-2 to TRBJ1-3, with 7 nucleotides matching TRBD1. This TCR was recovered from a middle-aged man with urothelial cancer. CDR3 sequence: CASSPDRVGNTIYF. CDR3 DNA: TGTGCCAGCAGCCCCGACAGGGTCGGAAACACCATATATTTT.